The clone carrying this T cell receptor (beta chain) was seen only once. The data originate from a study of blood T cell repertoires in COVID-19. As for the study in general: Acute and convalescent COVID-19 samples came from the United States, Italy and Spain. The cDNA or gDNA used as material had been derived from T cells, B-cell-depleted T cells, or PBMCs.

The CDR3 spans 15 residues. CDR1 and CDR2 from the germline V gene are SGHTA and FQGNSA. Between the trimmed V and J ends, which lost 1 base and 0 bases, there was a span of 9 bases. Original analysis: Amplification with reference gene primers provided the estimates of nucleated cell counts. This table comes from immunoSEQ multiplex PCR, and its TCRdb copy is limited to in-frame clones, with some not included. V and J calls and clone size are as listed in that table; D and trimming were resolved from the DNA. The sample lists a few hundred thousand clones, about 87% occurring once. Material: peripheral blood. This receptor was taken from a woman aged 45-60 years who had recovered from COVID-19. V and J are TRBV7-2 and TRBJ1-2, with D tentatively TRBD1 (6 bases). The CDR3 is CASSLEAGANYGYTF. The CDR3 DNA sequence: TGTGCCAGCAGCTTAGAGGCAGGGGCTAACTATGGCTACACCTTC.